This TCR beta chain was identified during a study of OX40 agonist ivuxolimab in advanced cancers. Looking at the study overall: Cancers in dose escalation were hepatocellular, melanoma, renal cell and head and neck. One hepatocellular carcinoma and two cutaneous melanoma patients partially responded.

The CDR3 consists of 19 residues. V dropped 3 bases and J dropped 3; count of bases not matched to a gene: 9. In germline, CDR1 is MGHRA, CDR2 YSYEKL. TCRdb's table, derived via immunoSEQ multiplex PCR, lists solely in-frame clones and lacks some. In the table there are approximately 60,000 clones, about 80% of which are singletons. The chain combines TRBV4-1 with TRBJ2-1, with 15 bases matching TRBD2. This TCR came from an adult with an advanced solid tumor such as melanoma, head and neck, liver or kidney cancer. The sequencing used CD4+ or CD8+ T cells sorted from blood, collected in a trial of the OX40 agonist ivuxolimab. The CDR3 loop is CASSHPGLAGGPNYNEQFF. CDR3 in DNA: TGCGCCAGCAGCCACCCGGGACTAGCGGGAGGACCAAACTACAATGAGCAGTTCTTC.